Presented here are 13 T cell receptor beta chains from one specimen sequenced in a study of control samples from healthy donors and cancer patients. The repertoire was sequenced with immunoSEQ multiplex PCR; TCRdb's copy has only in-frame clones and lacks some. The sample consists of about 190,000 clones, about 90% of them appearing once. Material: blood. Source of these receptors: a man in his thirties or forties in good health.

This clone has only a few counts. This sequence joins TRBV20-1 and TRBJ1-5; perhaps TRBD1 as D (5 bases). V lost 3 bases and J lost 0, with 18 bases in between. This CDR3 is 17 amino acids long. Germline CDR1 reads DFQATT; CDR2 reads SNEGSKA (reference sequence). CDR3 in amino acids: CSASIGARFYSNQPQHF. CDR3 sequence (DNA): TGCAGTGCTAGTATAGGGGCGAGGTTTTATAGCAATCAGCCCCAGCATTTT.

Only one count was recorded for this clone. This chain connects TRBV3-1 (or the pseudogene TRBV3-2) to TRBJ2-7, with 7 bases identical to TRBD1. This CDR3 comprises 15 residues. Trimming at V came to 1 base and at J to 2 bases, leaving 5 bases not matched to a gene. The germline V gene encodes CDR1 LGHDT and CDR2 YNNKEL (reference sequence). The CDR3 reads CASSQVFQGAYEQYF. The CDR3 region has the DNA TGTGCCAGCAGCCAAGTCTTCCAGGGGGCCTACGAGCAGTACTTC.

The V gene is TRBV19, the J gene TRBJ1-4; maybe TRBD1 (5 bases). This CDR3 has 15 amino acids. V dropped 5 bases and J dropped 8 bases, with 18 bases sitting between them. Germline CDR1 LNHDA, CDR2 SQIVND (reference sequence). This chain's CDR3 is CASSPTTLAGEKLFF. The CDR3 DNA follows: TGTGCCAGTAGTCCCACGACACTCGCAGGGGAAAAACTGTTTTTT.

CDR3 DNA sequence: TGTGCCACCAGCAGACTTACGAAGGGACTACAGGGCCCCGCAACTAATGAAAAACTGTTTTTT. It translates to CATSRLTKGLQGPATNEKLFF. The genes are TRBV15 and TRBJ1-4, with TRBD1 as a possible D gene (6 bases). The CDR3 length is 21 residues. The germline V gene encodes CDR1 LNHNV and CDR2 YYDKDF (reference sequence). Between the trimmed V and J ends, which lost 2 bases and 0 bases, there was a span of 25 bases.

This clone was seen a handful of times. This chain uses TRBV2 with TRBJ1-5; no clear D. CDR1 and CDR2 (germline): SNHLY, FYNNEI. Trimming shortened V by 5 bases and J by 0 bases, and 5 bases separated the two germline ends. The CDR3 runs 13 residues. CDR3 sequence (DNA): TGTGCCAGCAGTCTAGATAGCAATCAGCCCCAGCATTTT. This encodes CASSLDSNQPQHF. Full variable domain (remainder filled in from reference TRBV2 and TRBJ1-5): EPEVTQTPSHQVTQMGQEVILRCVPISNHLYFYWYRQILGQKVEFLVSFYNNEISEKSEIFDDQFSVERPDGSNFTLKIRSTKLEDSAMYFCASSLDSNQPQHFGDGTRLSIL.

The genes are TRBV19 and TRBJ1-3; 10 nucleotides align to TRBD1. Trimming removed 3 bases from V and 2 bases from J; junction bases left unmatched: 1. CDR3 length: 15 residues. Germline loops: CDR1 LNHDA, CDR2 SQIVND (reference sequence). CDR3 DNA sequence: TGTGCCAGTAGTATCGGGACAGGGGCTGGAAACACCATATATTTT. It translates to CASSIGTGAGNTIYF.

The CDR3 loop reads CASRPGTGTSTIYF. Here the CDR3 DNA reads TGTGCCAGCAGACCTGGGACAGGGACTAGTACCATATATTTT. The rearrangement links TRBV11-2 to TRBJ1-3; 9 bases match TRBD1. Germline CDR1 is SGHAT and CDR2 is FQNNGV. The length of the CDR3 is 14 residues. J gave up 10 bases and V 6 bases, and 10 bases lay outside the gene matches.

The chain links TRBV24-1 to TRBJ2-2; either TRBD1 or TRBD2 may fit D (5 bases each). V was clipped by 1 base and J by 7 bases, with 15 bases between them. Germline V gene lookup returns CDR1 KGHDR and CDR2 SFDVKD. This CDR3 is 16 amino acids long. The CDR3 protein is CATSDFPQGVGGELFF. As DNA, the CDR3 is TGTGCCACCAGTGATTTTCCGCAGGGAGTGGGCGGGGAGCTGTTTTTT.

This clone was seen just once. The rearrangement links TRBV19 to TRBJ1-5; D uncertain. The germline V gene encodes CDR1 LNHDA and CDR2 SQIVND (reference sequence). Trimming removed 3 bases at V and 0 bases at J, with 9 bases between. CDR3 length: 15 amino acids. CDR3 DNA: TGTGCCAGTAGTATTGGAGGTCATAGCAATCAGCCCCAGCATTTT. Translated: CASSIGGHSNQPQHF.

The chain combines TRBV5-8 with TRBJ2-4, with 11 bases aligning to TRBD1. Germline CDR1 SGHTS, CDR2 YDEGEE. Trimming removed 2 bases from V and 6 bases from J; junction bases left unmatched: 7. The CDR3 runs to 16 residues. The CDR3: CASSFGYGTGGNIQYF. The CDR3 region has the DNA TGTGCCAGCAGCTTCGGCTACGGGACAGGGGGAAACATTCAGTACTTC.

The chain carries TRBV2 and TRBJ1-2; D perhaps matches TRBD1 (5 bases). Germline values: CDR1 SNHLY, CDR2 FYNNEI. The CDR3 sequence is 14 residues long. Trimming cost V 2 bases and J 4 bases, with 11 bases left between them. The CDR3 loop is CASSESGAGYGYTF. In DNA form, the CDR3 reads TGTGCCAGCAGTGAAAGTGGGGCGGGCTATGGCTACACCTTC.

The chain links TRBV4-2 to TRBJ2-5, with 10 bases lining up with TRBD2. The CDR3 loop spans 17 amino acids. The germline V gene has CDR1 LGHNA and CDR2 YNFKEQ. The trim removed 1 base at V and 5 bases at J, leaving 10 bases unmatched. The CDR3: CASSQGPSGGAGETQYF. CDR3 nucleotides: TGTGCCAGCAGCCAAGGTCCTAGCGGGGGTGCGGGGGAGACCCAGTACTTC.

This chain joins TRBV12-3 or TRBV12-4 and TRBJ2-1; TRBD1 is a possible D gene (6 bases). V dropped 8 bases and J dropped 4 bases, with 12 bases sitting between them. The CDR3 runs to 13 residues. The CDR3 coding sequence is TGTGCCAGCTTCCGGGACACGTACAATGAGCAGTTCTTC. It is translated as CASFRDTYNEQFF.